The next 23 T cell receptor beta chains were all read from a single sample in a study of beta chain features in type 1 diabetes. General study results and limits: There was a moderate but significant shortening of TCRB CDR3s in all four CD4+ subsets of Type 1 diabetes patients.

These TCRs' antigens remain unknown. cDNA synthesis used the whole RNA isolate, giving expressed TCRB sequences. TCRdb's copy holds only in-frame clones and misses some; the assay was immunoSEQ multiplex PCR. The table includes around 53,000 clones, 55% to 80% detected once. The sequenced sample was stem cell memory CD4+ T cells from blood. The receptors were sampled from a woman aged 25 to 45 with type 1 diabetes.

The rearrangement links TRBV25-1 to TRBJ2-2; no firm D call. This CDR3 has 14 amino acids. Germline CDR1 MGHDK, CDR2 SYGVNS. The V end was cut by 4 bases, the J end by 0 bases, with 6 bases between. Written as DNA, the CDR3 is TGTGCCAGCAGTGCCAGAACGAACACCGGGGAGCTGTTTTTT. Its protein product is CASSARTNTGELFF.

V usage is TRBV4-1 and J usage is TRBJ1-5; D is possibly TRBD1 (6 bases). The CDR3 loop spans 17 amino acids. From germline, CDR1 is MGHRA and CDR2 YSYEKL. Deletions cut 1 base from V and 3 bases from J, with 16 bases between. This CDR3 reads CASSQVRGRQVNQPQHF. The CDR3, as DNA: TGCGCCAGCAGCCAAGTTAGAGGCAGACAGGTCAATCAGCCCCAGCATTTT.

The gene calls are TRBV9 and TRBJ1-3; the D gene is possibly TRBD1 (6 bases). CDR3 length: 14 residues. From germline, CDR1 is SGDLS and CDR2 YYNGEE. V lost 6 bases, J lost 2 bases, and 12 bases lay in between. CDR3 DNA sequence: TGTGCCAGCACCCCTACAGGGCCTGGAAACACCATATATTTT. The encoded protein is CASTPTGPGNTIYF.

On this clone: Other DNA sequences in this sample translate to the same CDR3. CDR3 in DNA: TGTGCCAGCAGCCCCGGGACAGGGTCCTACGAGCAGTACTTC. As protein: CASSPGTGSYEQYF. The V gene is TRBV28, the J gene TRBJ2-7, with 9 bases that match TRBD1. V shed 6 bases and J 1 base; nucleotides not matched to a gene: 4. The CDR3 sequence is 14 residues long. CDR1 is MDHEN and CDR2 is SYDVKM in the germline V gene. Filled out from reference TRBV28 and TRBJ2-7, the complete variable domain reads DVKVTQSSRYLVKRTGEKVFLECVQDMDHENMFWYRQDPGLGLRLIYFSYDVKMKEKGDIPEGYSVSREKKERFSLILESASTNQTSMYLCASSPGTGSYEQYFGPGTRLTVT.

In DNA, the CDR3 is TGTGCCAGCAGTGGGGCCAGGGGGCGGAGTGAAAAACTGTTTTTT. As protein: CASSGARGRSEKLFF. The gene calls are TRBV2 and TRBJ1-4; 8 bases align to TRBD1. CDR1 and CDR2 (germline): SNHLY, FYNNEI. This CDR3 is built from 15 residues. With V trimmed by 4 bases and J by 7 bases, 8 bases remained unmatched.

This clone showed up just a few times. CDR3 bases: TGTGCCAGCAGTGAACCGGGACTAGCGGTAGCCAAAAACATTCAGTACTTC. This gives the protein CASSEPGLAVAKNIQYF. The chain has TRBV2 and TRBJ2-4, with TRBD2 identical over 11 bases. This CDR3 has 17 residues. Unmatched junction bases numbered 3, after V lost 2 bases and J lost 0 bases. Germline CDR1 reads SNHLY; CDR2 reads FYNNEI.

This clone has a handful of counts. The rearrangement uses TRBV7-6 and TRBJ2-3; D is uncertain. CDR1 is SGHVS and CDR2 is FNYEAQ in the germline V gene. The CDR3 is made up of 12 amino acids. Trimming pared 4 bases from V and 2 bases from J, leaving 4 bases between. In nucleotides, the CDR3 is TGTGCCAGCAGCTACATCACAGATACGCAGTATTTT. Protein: CASSYITDTQYF.

This clone was counted between two and nine times. The rearrangement joins TRBV11-2 to TRBJ2-1, with 8 bases lining up with TRBD2. The CDR3 is made up of 18 amino acids. Per the germline V gene, CDR1 is SGHAT and CDR2 is FQNNGV. The V gene end was trimmed by 5 bases and the J gene end by 0 bases; junction bases not matched to a gene: 12. CDR3 sequence: CASSRERIAGSSYNEQFF. The CDR3 DNA sequence: TGTGCCAGCAGCAGAGAACGAATAGCGGGAAGCTCCTACAATGAGCAGTTCTTC.

The chain's CDR3 is CASSQGPTGANYGYTF. CDR3 DNA: TGTGCCAGCAGCCAAGGACCGACAGGAGCTAACTATGGCTACACCTTC. The chain uses TRBV4-2 and TRBJ1-2; a weak D match, TRBD1 (6 bases). Germline V lookup: CDR1 LGHNA, CDR2 YNFKEQ. The CDR3 runs 16 residues. Between the trimmed V and J ends, which lost 1 base and 0 bases, there was a span of 12 bases.

V usage is TRBV6-5 and J usage is TRBJ2-7; the D gene is possibly TRBD1 (5 bases). CDR1 and CDR2 (germline): MNHEY, SVGAGI. The length of the CDR3 is 14 residues. Between the trimmed V and J ends, which lost 10 bases and 5 bases, there was a span of 21 bases. The CDR3 nucleotides read TGTGCCACTGCCCCCTCGCAGGGTTTTAACGAGCAGTACTTC. The encoded protein is CATAPSQGFNEQYF.

The chain couples TRBV29-1 to TRBJ2-7; no definite D call. V shed 1 base and J shed 5 bases, with 12 bases lying between them. Germline V gives CDR1 SQVTM, CDR2 ANQGSEA. The CDR3 has 13 residues. The CDR3 DNA reads as TGCAGCGTTGAAGGGGCCAGCCCTCACGAGCAGTACTTC. This sequence encodes CSVEGASPHEQYF.

The gene calls are TRBV6-6 and TRBJ1-1; D ambiguous. The CDR3 runs 11 residues. Germline CDR1 and CDR2: MNHNY and SVGAGI (reference sequence). V was shortened by 5 bases and J by 6 bases, with 7 bases between the two germline ends. This chain's CDR3 is CASSDKSEAFF. The CDR3 DNA reads as TGTGCCAGCAGTGACAAGTCTGAAGCTTTCTTT.

The chain employs TRBV18 and TRBJ2-2; 7 bases map to TRBD2. The CDR3 has 16 residues. The germline V gene encodes CDR1 KGHSH and CDR2 LQKENI. J was trimmed by 3 bases and V by 3 bases; bases with no gene match: 7. The CDR3 DNA reads as TGTGCCAGCTCACCTCCGGGGACTAAAGACACCGGGGAGCTGTTTTTT. Protein: CASSPPGTKDTGELFF.

V gene TRBV5-1 combines with J gene TRBJ2-2, with D tentatively TRBD1 (5 bases). The CDR3 is made up of 16 amino acids. The germline V gene has CDR1 SGHRS and CDR2 YFSETQ. V was shortened by 0 bases and J by 1 base, with 10 bases between the two germline ends. CDR3 nucleotides: TGCGCCAGCAGCTTGGTGTGGCAGGGGAACACCGGGGAGCTGTTTTTT. This translates into CASSLVWQGNTGELFF. Full variable domain (rest looked up from reference TRBV5-1 and TRBJ2-2): KAGVTQTPRYLIKTRGQQVTLSCSPISGHRSVSWYQQTPGQGLQFLFEYFSETQRNKGNFPGRFSGRQFSNSRSEMNVSTLELGDSALYLCASSLVWQGNTGELFFGEGSRLTVL.

The genes are TRBV18 and TRBJ2-7; TRBD1 agrees at 8 bases. Germline V CDR1 and CDR2: KGHSH, LQKENI. Trimming removed 4 bases from V and 6 bases from J; junction bases left unmatched: 5. The CDR3 spans 13 residues. Written as DNA, the CDR3 is TGTGCCAGCTCACTTCAACAGGGGGTCGAGCAGTACTTC. This translates into CASSLQQGVEQYF.

In its sample, this clone was seen a few times. The V gene is TRBV30, the J gene TRBJ1-1, with 7 bases that match TRBD1. CDR3 size: 13 residues. CDR1 and CDR2 from the germline V gene are GTSNPN and SVGIG (reference sequence). The J segment lost 4 bases and the V segment lost 3 bases, leaving 5 bases of the junction unmatched. The CDR3 here is CAWRKGAGTEAFF. DNA for the CDR3: TGTGCCTGGAGGAAGGGGGCGGGCACTGAAGCTTTCTTT.

The chain employs TRBV14 and TRBJ2-7; D not certain. The CDR3 runs to 13 residues. V lost 0 bases to trimming and J lost 7 bases, with 10 bases between them. CDR1 and CDR2 from the germline V gene are SGHDN and FVKESK. The CDR3 nucleotides are TGTGCCAGCAGCCAAGATTCCAGCGCTGAGCAGTACTTC. Translated, it gives CASSQDSSAEQYF.

This chain uses TRBV18 with TRBJ2-3, with 7 bases aligning to TRBD1. J was trimmed by 4 bases and V by 6 bases; bases with no gene match: 4. Germline V gene lookup returns CDR1 KGHSH and CDR2 LQKENI. The CDR3 runs to 13 residues. The CDR3 region is CASSRTGPDTQYF. The CDR3 DNA follows: TGTGCCAGCTCTCGGACAGGACCAGATACGCAGTATTTT.

The chain is built from TRBV11-2 and TRBJ2-3, with a possible D match to TRBD2 (6 bases). V lost 3 bases and J 0 bases, leaving 13 bases between the germline ends. Per germline, CDR1 SGHAT and CDR2 FQNNGV. The CDR3 is made up of 16 amino acids. CDR3 loop: CASSFLAGPSTDTQYF. For the CDR3, the DNA is TGTGCCAGCAGCTTCCTCGCGGGGCCTAGCACAGATACGCAGTATTTT.

This rearrangement joins TRBV5-4 to TRBJ2-1, with 10 bases fitting TRBD2. Per germline, CDR1 SGHNT and CDR2 YYREEE (reference sequence). The CDR3 totals 17 residues. V lost 2 bases and J lost 5; bases outside the gene matches: 10. The CDR3 region is CASSFGGRLAGDNEQFF. The CDR3 DNA sequence: TGTGCCAGCAGCTTTGGGGGACGGCTAGCGGGAGACAATGAGCAGTTCTTC.

The rearrangement links TRBV7-8 to TRBJ2-1; possible D gene TRBD2, 5 bases. The CDR3 is 16 amino acids. Trimming left V 0 bases short and J 0 bases short, with 9 bases between. CDR1 is SGHVS and CDR2 is FQNEAQ in the germline V gene. The CDR3 spells CASSLASTSSYNEQFF. CDR3 bases: TGTGCCAGCAGCTTAGCGTCTACTAGCTCCTACAATGAGCAGTTCTTC.

The chain recombines TRBV5-6 with TRBJ2-1; 12 bases line up with TRBD2. The CDR3 spans 18 residues. From germline, CDR1 is SGHDT and CDR2 YYEEEE. The V gene end was trimmed by 0 bases and the J gene end by 5 bases; junction bases not matched to a gene: 9. CDR3 sequence (DNA): TGTGCCAGCAGCTTGGCTGAGCTAGCGGGGGGGATAAACAATGAGCAGTTCTTC. It yields the protein CASSLAELAGGINNEQFF.

The V call is TRBV10-1, the J call TRBJ2-3; a possible D gene is TRBD2 (5 bases). The CDR3 loop spans 13 amino acids. Germline V gives CDR1 WNHNN, CDR2 SYGVQD (reference sequence). V was cut by 8 bases and J by 0 bases, with 9 bases left in between. CDR3 loop: CASRGPSTDTQYF. The DNA for the CDR3 is TGCGCCAGCCGCGGGCCAAGCACAGATACGCAGTATTTT.